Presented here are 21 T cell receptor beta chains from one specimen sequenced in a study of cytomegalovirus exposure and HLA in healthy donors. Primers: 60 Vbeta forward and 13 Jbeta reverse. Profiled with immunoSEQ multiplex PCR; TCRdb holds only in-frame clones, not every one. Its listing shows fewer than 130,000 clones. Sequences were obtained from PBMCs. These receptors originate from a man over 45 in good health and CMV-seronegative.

CDR3 DNA: TGCGCCAGCAGTTTACATAAGCGGGAGAAATTCACCTACAATGAGCAGTTCTTC. The encoded protein is CASSLHKREKFTYNEQFF. The chain is built from TRBV5-1 and TRBJ2-1; TRBD2 aligns across 8 bases. Germline V CDR1 and CDR2: SGHRS, YFSETQ. J was trimmed by 2 bases and V by 5 bases; bases with no gene match: 15. This CDR3 spans 18 amino acids.

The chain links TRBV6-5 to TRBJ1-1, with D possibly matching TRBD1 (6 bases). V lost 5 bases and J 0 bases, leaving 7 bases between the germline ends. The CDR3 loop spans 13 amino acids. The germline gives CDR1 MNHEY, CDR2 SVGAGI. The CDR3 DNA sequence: TGTGCCAGCAGTAGGGGGATGAACACTGAAGCTTTCTTT. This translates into CASSRGMNTEAFF.

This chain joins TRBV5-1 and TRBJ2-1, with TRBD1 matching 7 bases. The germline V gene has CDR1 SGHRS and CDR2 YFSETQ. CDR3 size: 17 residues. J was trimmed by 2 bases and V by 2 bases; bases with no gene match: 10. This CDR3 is CASSLKTGTDPYNEQFF. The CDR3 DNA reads TGCGCCAGCAGCTTAAAGACCGGGACAGATCCCTACAATGAGCAGTTCTTC. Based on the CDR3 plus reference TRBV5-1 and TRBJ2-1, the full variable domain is KAGVTQTPRYLIKTRGQQVTLSCSPISGHRSVSWYQQTPGQGLQFLFEYFSETQRNKGNFPGRFSGRQFSNSRSEMNVSTLELGDSALYLCASSLKTGTDPYNEQFFGPGTRLTVL.

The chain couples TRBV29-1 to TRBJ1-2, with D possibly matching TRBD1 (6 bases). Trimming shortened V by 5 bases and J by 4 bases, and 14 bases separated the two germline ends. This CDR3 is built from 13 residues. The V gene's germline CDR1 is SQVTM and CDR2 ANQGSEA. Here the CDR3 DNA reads TGCAGCGTTAAACAGGGTTTCGGCTATGGCTACACCTTC. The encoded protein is CSVKQGFGYGYTF.

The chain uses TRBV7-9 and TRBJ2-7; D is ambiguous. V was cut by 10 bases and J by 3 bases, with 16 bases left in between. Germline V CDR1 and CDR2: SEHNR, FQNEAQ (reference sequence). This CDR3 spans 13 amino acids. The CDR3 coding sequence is TGTGCCACTCGTCAGGTCGGCCTCTACGAGCAGTACTTC. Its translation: CATRQVGLYEQYF.

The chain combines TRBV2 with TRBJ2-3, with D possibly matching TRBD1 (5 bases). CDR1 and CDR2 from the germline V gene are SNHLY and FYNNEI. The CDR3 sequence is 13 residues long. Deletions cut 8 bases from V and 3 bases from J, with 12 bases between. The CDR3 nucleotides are TGTGCCAGCGGCGGCAGGGTAACAGATACGCAGTATTTT. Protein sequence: CASGGRVTDTQYF.

Here the CDR3 DNA reads TGTGCCAGCCGACGACGAGCGGAGGCCGGATCCTACGAGCAGTACTTC. It is translated as CASRRRAEAGSYEQYF. The J gene is TRBJ2-7, the V gene TRBV27; a weak D match, TRBD2 (5 bases). The CDR3 is 16 residues long. Trimming took off 8 bases at V and 1 base at J, with 21 bases between the two ends. The germline gives CDR1 MNHEY, CDR2 SMNVEV (reference sequence).

The CDR3 sequence is CASSPGTGIINQPQHF. The CDR3 DNA follows: TGTGCCAGCAGCCCCGGGACAGGGATTATCAATCAGCCCCAGCATTTT. The rearrangement links TRBV5-8 to TRBJ1-5; 9 bases are shared with TRBD1. Germline-derived CDR1 and CDR2 are SGHTS and YDEGEE. The CDR3 sequence is 16 residues long. J gave up 3 bases and V 4 bases, and 8 bases lay outside the gene matches.

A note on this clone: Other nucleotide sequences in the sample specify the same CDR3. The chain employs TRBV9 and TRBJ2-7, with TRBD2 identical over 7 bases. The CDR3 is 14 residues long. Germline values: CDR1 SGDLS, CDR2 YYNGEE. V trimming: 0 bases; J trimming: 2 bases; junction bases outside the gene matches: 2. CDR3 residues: CASSVAGGPYEQYF. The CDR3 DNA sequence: TGTGCCAGCAGCGTAGCGGGGGGTCCCTACGAGCAGTACTTC.

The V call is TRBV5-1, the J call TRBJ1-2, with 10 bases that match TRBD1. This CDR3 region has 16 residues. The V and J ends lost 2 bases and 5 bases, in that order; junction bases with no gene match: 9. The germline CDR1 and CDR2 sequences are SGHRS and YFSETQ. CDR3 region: CASSFETGGAGYGYTF. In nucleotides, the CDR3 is TGCGCCAGCAGCTTTGAGACAGGGGGCGCGGGTTATGGCTACACCTTC.

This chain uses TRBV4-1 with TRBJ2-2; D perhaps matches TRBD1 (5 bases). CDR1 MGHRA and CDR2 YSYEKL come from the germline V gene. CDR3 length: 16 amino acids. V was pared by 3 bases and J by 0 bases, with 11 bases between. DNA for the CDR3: TGCGCCAGCAGCCACCCTACAGGCACGAACACCGGGGAGCTGTTTTTT. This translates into CASSHPTGTNTGELFF.

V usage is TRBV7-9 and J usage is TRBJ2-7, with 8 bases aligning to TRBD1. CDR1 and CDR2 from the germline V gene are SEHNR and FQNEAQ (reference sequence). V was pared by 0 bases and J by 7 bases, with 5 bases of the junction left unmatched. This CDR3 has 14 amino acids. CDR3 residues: CASSLAGRDREQYF. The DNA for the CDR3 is TGTGCCAGCAGCTTAGCGGGCCGGGACAGGGAGCAGTACTTC.

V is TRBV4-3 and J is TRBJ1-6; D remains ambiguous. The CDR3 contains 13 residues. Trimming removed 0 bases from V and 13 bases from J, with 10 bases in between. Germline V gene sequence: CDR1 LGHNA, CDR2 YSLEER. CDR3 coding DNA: TGCGCCAGCAGCCAAGATTCTAACTCCCCCCTCCACTTT. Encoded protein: CASSQDSNSPLHF.

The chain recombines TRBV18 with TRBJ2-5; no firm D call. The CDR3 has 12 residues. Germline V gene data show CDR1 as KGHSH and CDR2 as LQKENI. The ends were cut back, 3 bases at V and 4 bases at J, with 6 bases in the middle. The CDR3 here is CASSPSGETQYF. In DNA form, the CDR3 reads TGTGCCAGCTCACCTTCGGGAGAGACCCAGTACTTC.

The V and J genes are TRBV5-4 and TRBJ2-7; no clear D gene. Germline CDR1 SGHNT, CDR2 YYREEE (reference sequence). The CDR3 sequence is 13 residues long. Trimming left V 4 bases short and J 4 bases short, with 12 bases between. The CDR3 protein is CASSRQPQYEQYF. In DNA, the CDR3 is TGTGCCAGCAGCCGTCAACCCCAGTACGAGCAGTACTTC.

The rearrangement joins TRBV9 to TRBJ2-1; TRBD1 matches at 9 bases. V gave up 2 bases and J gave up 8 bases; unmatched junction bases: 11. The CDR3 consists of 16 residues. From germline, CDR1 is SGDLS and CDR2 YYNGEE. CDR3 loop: CASSVPGTGTTDEQFF. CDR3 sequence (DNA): TGTGCCAGCAGCGTCCCCGGGACAGGGACTACGGATGAGCAGTTCTTC.

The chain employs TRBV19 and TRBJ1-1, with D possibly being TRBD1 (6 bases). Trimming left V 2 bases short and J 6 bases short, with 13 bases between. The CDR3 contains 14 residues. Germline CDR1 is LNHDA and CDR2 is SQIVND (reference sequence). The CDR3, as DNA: TGTGCCAGTAGTATACCAGGGGTCGGGGCTGAAGCTTTCTTT. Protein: CASSIPGVGAEAFF.

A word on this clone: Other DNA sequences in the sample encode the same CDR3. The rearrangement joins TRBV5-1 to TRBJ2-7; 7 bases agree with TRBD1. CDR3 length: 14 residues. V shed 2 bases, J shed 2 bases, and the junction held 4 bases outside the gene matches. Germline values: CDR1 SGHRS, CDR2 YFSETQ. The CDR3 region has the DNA TGCGCCAGCAGCTTAAGACAGGGTACCTACGAGCAGTACTTC. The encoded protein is CASSLRQGTYEQYF.

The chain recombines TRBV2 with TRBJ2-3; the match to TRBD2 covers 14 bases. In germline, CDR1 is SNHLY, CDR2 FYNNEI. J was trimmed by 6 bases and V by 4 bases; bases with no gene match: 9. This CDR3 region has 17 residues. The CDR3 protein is CASSARTSGGRGDTQYF. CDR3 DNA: TGTGCCAGCAGTGCTAGGACTAGCGGGGGGCGCGGGGATACGCAGTATTTT.

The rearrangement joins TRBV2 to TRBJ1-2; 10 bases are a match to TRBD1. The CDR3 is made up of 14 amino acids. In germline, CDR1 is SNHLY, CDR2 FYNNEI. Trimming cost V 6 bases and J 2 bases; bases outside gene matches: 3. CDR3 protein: CASREDRGNYGYTF. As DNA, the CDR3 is TGTGCCAGCAGGGAGGACAGGGGGAACTATGGCTACACCTTC. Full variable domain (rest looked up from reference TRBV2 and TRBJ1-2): EPEVTQTPSHQVTQMGQEVILRCVPISNHLYFYWYRQILGQKVEFLVSFYNNEISEKSEIFDDQFSVERPDGSNFTLKIRSTKLEDSAMYFCASREDRGNYGYTFGSGTRLTVV.

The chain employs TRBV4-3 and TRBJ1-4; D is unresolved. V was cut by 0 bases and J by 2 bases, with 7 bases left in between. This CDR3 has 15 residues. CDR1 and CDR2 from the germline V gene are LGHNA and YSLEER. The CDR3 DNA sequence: TGCGCCAGCAGCCAAGATTGGCGGACTAATGAAAAACTGTTTTTT. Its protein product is CASSQDWRTNEKLFF.